These T cell receptor beta chains were read from a single sample in a study of T cell responses to AZD1222 COVID-19 vaccine. Libraries were prepared by immunoSEQ multiplex PCR; TCRdb keeps only in-frame clonotypes and omits some of them. This table holds about 110,000 clones, around 84% found once. The sequenced sample was peripheral blood, obtained on day 0 of AZD1222 vaccination. These receptors were collected from an adult in good health. The CDR3 runs from the conserved cysteine through the conserved F or W. D genes are given only for firm matches. Part of the rows lack a size; the others show once, few, many or a class for expanded clones.

CDR3aa,CDR3nt,abundance,d_gene,v_gene,j_gene
CASSNNPGETQYF,TGTGCCAGCAGTAACAACCCGGGGGAGACCCAGTACTTC,.,.,TRBV6-6,TRBJ2-5
CATSGASGGYNEQFF,TGTGCCACCAGTGGGGCTAGCGGGGGGTACAATGAGCAGTTCTTC,.,TRBD2,TRBV24-1,TRBJ2-1
CASSYWRGGADTQYF,TGTGCCAGCAGTTACTGGAGGGGAGGCGCAGATACGCAGTATTTT,.,.,TRBV6-5,TRBJ2-3
CASKSRDRYGYTF,TGTGCCAGCAAGTCACGGGACAGGTATGGCTACACCTTC,.,TRBD1,TRBV2,TRBJ1-2
CASSPFVQNTEAFF,TGTGCCAGCAGCCCTTTCGTTCAGAACACTGAAGCTTTCTTT,.,.,TRBV7-2,TRBJ1-1
CASSLAPDRNHYGYTF,TGTGCCAGCAGCTTAGCCCCGGACAGAAATCACTATGGCTACACCTTC,medium-sized,.,TRBV7-2,TRBJ1-2
CASSSSDKEGQPQHF,TGTGCCAGCAGCTCGTCGGACAAGGAAGGACAGCCCCAGCATTTT,.,.,TRBV7-9,TRBJ1-5
CASSKAGSGPEYYGYTF,TGTGCCAGCAGCAAAGCGGGATCGGGGCCGGAATACTATGGCTACACCTTC,.,.,TRBV7-9,TRBJ1-2
CASSFAVENTGELFF,TGTGCCAGCAGCTTTGCTGTGGAAAACACCGGGGAGCTGTTTTTT,.,.,TRBV11-3,TRBJ2-2
CASSLREEQYF,TGTGCCAGCAGCTTAAGGGAGGAGCAGTACTTC,.,.,TRBV7-2,TRBJ2-7
CASEGLSEQYF,TGTGCCAGCGAGGGGCTGTCCGAGCAGTACTTC,.,.,TRBV6-5,TRBJ2-7
CASSQGRGGPQETQYF,TGTGCCAGCAGCCAAGGTCGCGGGGGGCCACAAGAGACCCAGTACTTC,.,TRBD2,TRBV14,TRBJ2-5
CASSFFGQGLHQPQHF,TGTGCCAGCAGCTTCTTCGGACAGGGTTTACATCAGCCCCAGCATTTT,.,TRBD1,TRBV5-8,TRBJ1-5
CASSFRPGQGYEQYF,TGTGCCAGTAGTTTCCGCCCGGGACAGGGCTACGAGCAGTACTTC,.,TRBD1,TRBV19,TRBJ2-7
CASSLGQISTDTQYF,TGCGCCAGCAGCCTGGGACAGATTAGCACAGATACGCAGTATTTT,few,TRBD1,TRBV5-1,TRBJ2-3
CASSFTVQETQYF,TGTGCCAGCAGCTTTACAGTACAAGAGACCCAGTACTTC,.,.,TRBV7-7,TRBJ2-5
CASSPRGNTEAFF,TGTGCCAGCAGCCCACGGGGTAACACTGAAGCTTTCTTT,.,.,TRBV7-9,TRBJ1-1
CASSLTGTVTYEQYF,TGTGCCAGCAGCCTAACCGGGACAGTAACCTACGAGCAGTACTTC,.,TRBD1,TRBV7-2,TRBJ2-7
CASSLLQGKAFF,TGTGCCAGCAGCCTACTACAGGGGAAGGCGTTTTTT,.,TRBD1,TRBV28,TRBJ1-4
CASTGVPGNQPQHF,TGTGCCAGCACAGGGGTTCCCGGCAATCAGCCCCAGCATTTT,.,.,TRBV6-5,TRBJ1-5
CASSLGQGRTDTQYF,TGTGCCAGCAGCTTGGGCCAGGGCCGCACAGATACGCAGTATTTT,few,.,TRBV5-6,TRBJ2-3
CAWSGQGNQPQHF,TGTGCCTGGAGTGGACAGGGCAATCAGCCCCAGCATTTT,few,.,TRBV30,TRBJ1-5